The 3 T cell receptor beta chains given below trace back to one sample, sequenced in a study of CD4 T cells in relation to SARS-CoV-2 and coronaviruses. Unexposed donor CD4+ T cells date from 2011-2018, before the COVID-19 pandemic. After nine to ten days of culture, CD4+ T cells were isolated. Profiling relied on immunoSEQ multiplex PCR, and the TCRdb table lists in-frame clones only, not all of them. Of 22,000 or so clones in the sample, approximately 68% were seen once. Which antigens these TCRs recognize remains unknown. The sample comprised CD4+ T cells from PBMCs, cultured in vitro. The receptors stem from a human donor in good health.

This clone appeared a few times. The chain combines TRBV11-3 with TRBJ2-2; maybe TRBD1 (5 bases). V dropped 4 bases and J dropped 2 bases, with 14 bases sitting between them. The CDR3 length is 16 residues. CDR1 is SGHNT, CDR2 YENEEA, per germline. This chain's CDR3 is CASSSAGHPNTGELFF. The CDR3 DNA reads TGTGCCAGCAGCTCTGCCGGACACCCAAACACCGGGGAGCTGTTTTTT.

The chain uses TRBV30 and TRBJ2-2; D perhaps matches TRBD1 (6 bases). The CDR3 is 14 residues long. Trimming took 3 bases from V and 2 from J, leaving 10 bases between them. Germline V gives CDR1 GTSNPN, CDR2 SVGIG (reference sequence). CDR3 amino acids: CAWSPGQNTGELFF. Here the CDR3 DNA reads TGTGCCTGGAGCCCGGGACAAAACACCGGGGAGCTGTTTTTT. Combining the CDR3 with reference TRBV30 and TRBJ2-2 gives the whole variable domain SQTIHQWPATLVQPVGSPLSLECTVEGTSNPNLYWYRQAAGRGLQLLFYSVGIGQISSEVPQNLSASRPQDRQFILSSKKLLLSDSGFYLCAWSPGQNTGELFFGEGSRLTVL.

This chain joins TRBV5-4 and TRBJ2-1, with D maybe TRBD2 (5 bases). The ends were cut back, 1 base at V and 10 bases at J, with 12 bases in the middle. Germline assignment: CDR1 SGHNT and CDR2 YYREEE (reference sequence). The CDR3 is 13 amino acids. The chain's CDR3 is CASSLPSWREQFF. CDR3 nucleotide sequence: TGTGCCAGCAGCTTGCCTAGTTGGAGGGAGCAGTTCTTC.